This T cell receptor (beta chain) comes out of a study of T cell clonotyping in hematopoietic cell transplantation. The germline V gene has CDR1 SGHNT and CDR2 YYREEE (reference sequence). Trimming stripped 1 base from V and 0 bases from J, with 8 bases between. The CDR3 runs to 16 residues. The study's findings and limits: Recipient TCR diversity dropped after transplant; expanded clonotypes rose from day 30 to 180. Broader posttransplant TCR repertoire diversity was predicted by graft donor and pretransplant recipient Inverse Simpson Index values. At the given depth, recipient repertoires were over 95% de novo clonotypes.

The assay was immunoSEQ multiplex PCR, and TCRdb's table has in-frame clones only and misses some. Altogether about 7,200 clones are present, about 91% being singletons, with the ten largest covering 7.5% to 9.5%. As regards this clone: Its antigen is not identified.

The receptor comes from a male patient under 35 who had an allogeneic stem cell transplant from a related donor, so the T cells may come from the graft donor. Some clones in this sample may be carry-over from other donors' samples. The rearrangement joins TRBV5-4 to TRBJ2-6; unclear D gene. The sample in question was PBMCs, obtained 100 days after allogeneic stem cell transplant. The CDR3 is CASSLSLFSGANVLTF. DNA of the CDR3: TGTGCCAGCAGCTTGTCTTTGTTCTCTGGGGCCAACGTCCTGACTTTC.